The clone carrying this T cell receptor beta chain was observed a single time. Using immunoSEQ multiplex PCR, the repertoire was profiled, and TCRdb retains in-frame clones only, with some absent. The top ten clones hold approximately 5% of a sample with roughly 330,000 clones, about 87% of them seen once. These data come from a study of blood T cell repertoires in COVID-19. About the research overall: T cells, B-cell-depleted T cells, or PBMCs provided the cDNA or gDNA that served as material.

The study drew participants aged roughly 18 to 95 years from some 23 US areas. This CDR3 has 15 residues. Trimming took off 7 bases at V and 5 bases at J, with 15 bases between the two ends. Germline V gene data show CDR1 as LNHDA and CDR2 as SQIVND (reference sequence). The chain uses TRBV19 and TRBJ1-6, with D perhaps TRBD1 (5 bases). The source is a woman between 25 and 40 years old who had recovered from COVID-19. The sequenced sample was PBMCs or T cells enriched from blood (not recorded which). The CDR3 DNA is TGTGCCAGTAAGGGGCAGGCCGGCGATAATTCACCCCTCCACTTT. Translating it yields CASKGQAGDNSPLHF.